Shown below are 20 T cell receptor beta chains from a single sample sequenced in a study of blood T cell repertoires in COVID-19. Here immunoSEQ multiplex PCR was the method, and the copy in TCRdb shows in-frame clones only, minus some. The sample includes approximately 120,000 clones, about four fifths of them seen just once. Sequences were obtained from peripheral blood. The receptors were sampled from a human donor in a cohort sampled during active COVID-19.

The chain links TRBV6-1 to TRBJ2-4, with a possible D match to TRBD2 (5 bases). Germline CDR1 reads MNHNS; CDR2 reads SASEGT. This CDR3 has 13 amino acids. V lost 11 bases to trimming and J lost 3 bases, with 14 bases between them. As DNA, the CDR3 is TGTGCCGGTATGGACTCGGGCAAAAACATTCAGTACTTC. Protein: CAGMDSGKNIQYF.

The V and J genes are TRBV5-1 and TRBJ2-7; a possible D gene is TRBD2 (7 bases). Germline-derived CDR1 and CDR2 are SGHRS and YFSETQ. The CDR3 contains 14 residues. Trimming pared 6 bases from V and 3 bases from J, leaving 16 bases between. CDR3 DNA: TGCGCCAGCAACCTTGGAAGGGGGGGCTACGAGCAGTACTTC. This encodes CASNLGRGGYEQYF.

The gene calls are TRBV9 and TRBJ1-6; D not resolved. Per germline, CDR1 SGDLS and CDR2 YYNGEE. V lost 5 bases, J lost 0 bases, and 18 bases lay in between. CDR3 length: 18 residues. DNA of the CDR3: TGTGCCAGCAGTTCGCCGAGGGTCCAGAGCTCCTATAATTCACCCCTCCACTTT. Its translation: CASSSPRVQSSYNSPLHF.

This rearrangement joins TRBV30 to TRBJ1-3; weak D call: TRBD1 (6 bases). The CDR3 consists of 14 residues. V was trimmed by 0 bases and J by 7 bases, leaving 13 bases between them. Germline assignment: CDR1 GTSNPN and CDR2 SVGIG (reference sequence). The CDR3 region has the DNA TGTGCCTGGAGTGTACCAGGGGCGGTTAACACCATATATTTT. The encoded protein is CAWSVPGAVNTIYF.

The genes are TRBV11-2 and TRBJ1-4, with 7 bases aligning to TRBD1. V was clipped by 5 bases and J by 3 bases; unmatched bases: 6. The CDR3 has 15 amino acids. Germline-derived CDR1 and CDR2 are SGHAT and FQNNGV. In DNA form, the CDR3 reads TGTGCCAGCAGCACCCGGGACAGTCCTAATGAAAAACTGTTTTTT. Translation: CASSTRDSPNEKLFF.

The chain combines TRBV2 with TRBJ2-1, with a weak D call TRBD2 (6 bases). Germline CDR1 SNHLY, CDR2 FYNNEI. V shed 2 bases and J shed 5 bases, with 10 bases lying between them. The CDR3 is 14 amino acids. The CDR3 reads CASSEPSDDNEQFF. CDR3 in DNA: TGTGCCAGCAGTGAACCTAGCGACGACAATGAGCAGTTCTTC. The whole variable domain, filled in from reference TRBV2 and TRBJ2-1, reads EPEVTQTPSHQVTQMGQEVILRCVPISNHLYFYWYRQILGQKVEFLVSFYNNEISEKSEIFDDQFSVERPDGSNFTLKIRSTKLEDSAMYFCASSEPSDDNEQFFGPGTRLTVL.

CDR3 region: CASSYSGGGNEKLFF. The CDR3 coding sequence is TGTGCCAGCAGTTACTCAGGAGGGGGCAATGAAAAACTGTTTTTT. The chain joins TRBV6-5 to TRBJ1-4, with TRBD1 matching over 7 bases. The CDR3 length is 15 residues. Losses at the gene ends were 0 bases for V and 5 bases for J; bases not matched to a gene: 3. The germline CDR1 and CDR2 sequences are MNHEY and SVGAGI.

This clone was detected only once. The CDR3 DNA reads TGTGCCAGCAGCTCCCAGGGGGCTGGCACTGAAGCTTTCTTT. Residues: CASSSQGAGTEAFF. This chain connects TRBV7-8 to TRBJ1-1; 8 nucleotides match TRBD1. V lost 4 bases, J lost 4 bases, and 5 bases stayed unmatched. CDR3 length equals 14 residues. Germline CDR1 reads SGHVS; CDR2 reads FQNEAQ.

The CDR3 here is CSASIRQLGRYGYTF. The DNA of the CDR3 is TGCAGTGCTAGTATAAGACAGCTCGGACGGTATGGCTACACCTTC. The genes are TRBV20-1 and TRBJ1-2; tentative D call: TRBD1 (5 bases). The CDR3 consists of 15 residues. The V gene's germline CDR1 is DFQATT and CDR2 SNEGSKA (reference sequence). V was pared by 3 bases and J by 5 bases, with 19 bases between.

This chain joins TRBV28 and TRBJ1-1; D gene ambiguous. In germline, CDR1 is MDHEN, CDR2 SYDVKM. V lost 2 bases and J lost 6, with 10 bases in between. This CDR3 has 13 residues. The CDR3 loop is CASSLGSQPEAFF. Written as DNA, the CDR3 is TGTGCCAGCAGTTTAGGTTCACAACCTGAAGCTTTCTTT.

This rearrangement joins TRBV9 to TRBJ2-7; 10 bases align to TRBD1. Germline loops: CDR1 SGDLS, CDR2 YYNGEE. Trimming at V came to 3 bases and at J to 1 base, leaving 4 bases not matched to a gene. The CDR3 is made up of 15 amino acids. The CDR3 sequence is CASSARTGGSYEQYF. The CDR3 DNA sequence: TGTGCCAGCAGCGCTAGGACAGGGGGTTCCTACGAGCAGTACTTC.

The V and J genes are TRBV19 and TRBJ1-2; no clear D. Trimming left V 3 bases short and J 0 bases short, with 11 bases between. Per the germline V gene, CDR1 is LNHDA and CDR2 is SQIVND (reference sequence). The CDR3 spans 15 residues. CDR3 sequence: CASSIAHGPNYGYTF. CDR3 in DNA: TGTGCCAGTAGTATCGCCCATGGGCCTAACTATGGCTACACCTTC.

The chain recombines TRBV25-1 with TRBJ2-1, with 10 bases fitting TRBD1. The germline gives CDR1 MGHDK, CDR2 SYGVNS. The ends lost 2 bases at V and 2 bases at J; junction bases unmatched: 3. The CDR3 sequence is 16 residues long. The CDR3 sequence: CASSETGTGAYNEQFF. CDR3 coding DNA: TGTGCCAGCAGTGAAACCGGGACAGGGGCCTACAATGAGCAGTTCTTC.

The chain uses TRBV7-3 and TRBJ2-3; D uncertain. Trimming removed 2 bases from V and 0 bases from J, with 6 bases in between. The germline V gene encodes CDR1 SGHTA and CDR2 FQGTGA. There are 14 residues in the CDR3. This CDR3 is CASSLLGSTDTQYF. The CDR3 bases are TGTGCCAGCAGCTTACTTGGCAGCACAGATACGCAGTATTTT.

This rearrangement joins TRBV5-1 to TRBJ2-1, with D maybe TRBD2 (7 bases). Trimming removed 1 base from V and 8 bases from J, with 16 bases in between. The V gene's germline CDR1 is SGHRS and CDR2 YFSETQ. This CDR3 has 15 amino acids. The CDR3 DNA is TGCGCCAGCAGCTTGATGGGGGGGCCCTGGGATGAGCAGTTCTTC. Translation gives CASSLMGGPWDEQFF.

V and J are TRBV27 and TRBJ1-6; 7 bases align to TRBD1. V dropped 1 base and J dropped 8; count of bases not matched to a gene: 11. This CDR3 comprises 17 residues. The germline V gene encodes CDR1 MNHEY and CDR2 SMNVEV (reference sequence). CDR3 region: CASSLWSGGDSYSPLHF. As DNA, the CDR3 is TGTGCCAGCAGTTTATGGTCAGGGGGAGATAGTTATTCACCCCTCCACTTT.

The J gene is TRBJ2-1, the V gene TRBV4-2, with D tentatively TRBD2 (6 bases). CDR1 and CDR2 (germline): LGHNA, YNFKEQ. The V and J ends lost 1 base and 0 bases respectively, with 10 bases between them. The length of the CDR3 is 16 residues. The CDR3 is CASSQVGSGSYNEQFF. Written as DNA, the CDR3 is TGTGCCAGCAGCCAAGTGGGTAGCGGCTCCTACAATGAGCAGTTCTTC.

The J gene is TRBJ1-2, the V gene TRBV27, with D possibly being TRBD1 (6 bases). The germline V gene has CDR1 MNHEY and CDR2 SMNVEV (reference sequence). The V end lost 2 bases, the J end lost 4 bases, and 14 bases lay between the germline ends. The CDR3 runs 15 residues. DNA for the CDR3: TGTGCCAGCAGTTTAAGGGAAGGGGGGGGCTATGGCTACACCTTC. Translated, it gives CASSLREGGGYGYTF.

In its sample, this clone was seen a few times. The chain couples TRBV4-2 to TRBJ2-7; TRBD2 matches 7 bases. CDR1 LGHNA and CDR2 YNFKEQ come from the germline V gene. The ends lost 4 bases at V and 4 bases at J; junction bases unmatched: 4. CDR3 length equals 13 residues. The CDR3, as DNA: TGTGCCAGCAGCCGAGAGGGAGGGTACGAGCAGTACTTC. This sequence encodes CASSREGGYEQYF.

The CDR3 sequence is CATSRGAGMNTEAFF. The CDR3 coding sequence is TGTGCCACCAGCAGAGGGGCAGGCATGAACACTGAAGCTTTCTTT. The chain has TRBV15 and TRBJ1-1; D remains unclear. CDR1 is LNHNV and CDR2 is YYDKDF in the germline V gene (reference sequence). Trimming removed 1 base from V and 0 bases from J, with 9 bases in between. The CDR3 extends over 15 amino acids.